The sequence of this T cell receptor (beta chain) was determined in a study of cytomegalovirus exposure and HLA in healthy donors. About the study: Inside one of the first data releases sat roughly 80 million unique TCRs taken from HLA-typed donors. Study-level results: Follow-up analysis later connected one missense variant in DCLRE1C with trimming of TCR beta V- and J-genes. What a later analysis reportedly showed was that an Asian-associated ancestry cluster had fewer N-insertions than the approximately 720-donor mean.

This CDR3 spans 13 amino acids. Deletions cut 10 bases from V and 4 bases from J, with 16 bases between. Germline loops: CDR1 MNHNS, CDR2 SASEGT. PCR primers comprised 60 Vbeta and 13 Jbeta primers. Measured with immunoSEQ multiplex PCR; TCRdb has only the in-frame clones, and not every one. Its table lists about 72,000 clones. Points on this clone: Its antigen is as yet unknown.

This cohort consisted of healthy bone marrow donors. The chain uses TRBV6-1 and TRBJ1-1; possibly TRBD1 for D (6 bases). The source material was PBMCs. The receptor was derived from a man aged 35 to 55 in good health and CMV-seronegative. The CDR3 region is CATNTGWGTEAFF. The CDR3 nucleotides are TGTGCCACCAACACAGGGTGGGGCACTGAAGCTTTCTTT.